The 21 T cell receptor beta chains reported below all come from one sample, sequenced in a study of cytomegalovirus exposure and HLA in healthy donors. 13 Jbeta primers and 60 Vbeta primers were used for the PCR. Clones were read by immunoSEQ multiplex PCR, and TCRdb kept only the in-frame ones, dropping some. The sample holds about 140,000 clones, 80% seen once. The source material was PBMCs. Every receptor here comes from a male donor in good health and CMV-seropositive.

CDR3 region: CASSSGNTDTQYF. Written as DNA, the CDR3 is TGTGCCAGCAGTTCGGGGAACACAGATACGCAGTATTTT. The chain has TRBV6-5 and TRBJ2-3; TRBD2 is a possible D gene (5 bases). Germline CDR1 reads MNHEY; CDR2 reads SVGAGI. The CDR3 is made up of 13 amino acids. Trimming removed 4 bases from V and 2 bases from J, with 7 bases in between.

The chain combines TRBV11-2 with TRBJ1-2, with TRBD1 as a possible D gene (6 bases). Germline loops: CDR1 SGHAT, CDR2 FQNNGV. The V gene lost 5 bases and the J gene lost 3 bases, with 16 bases spanning the gap. The CDR3 loop spans 15 amino acids. The CDR3 DNA reads as TGTGCCAGCAGCCCCGAGGGGGGGGGTTACTATGGCTACACCTTC. Translation gives CASSPEGGGYYGYTF.

J is TRBJ1-2 and V is TRBV7-9, with 10 bases that match TRBD1. With V trimmed by 4 bases and J by 6 bases, 8 bases remained unmatched. This CDR3 spans 15 amino acids. Germline-derived CDR1 and CDR2 are SEHNR and FQNEAQ (reference sequence). The CDR3 nucleotides are TGTGCCAGCAGCTCTCGGACAGGGGGAACGAATGGCTACACCTTC. Its protein is CASSSRTGGTNGYTF.

This clone has just one count. This chain links TRBV29-1 with TRBJ2-5; 11 bases match TRBD2. V dropped 4 bases and J dropped 5; count of bases not matched to a gene: 6. Germline V gene sequence: CDR1 SQVTM, CDR2 ANQGSEA. The CDR3 loop spans 14 amino acids. The CDR3 protein is CSVGLAGTRETQYF. In nucleotides, the CDR3 is TGCAGCGTTGGACTAGCGGGAACCCGGGAGACCCAGTACTTC.

The rearrangement uses TRBV5-5 and TRBJ1-6, with D perhaps matching TRBD1 (6 bases). The CDR3 totals 15 residues. Trimming took 3 bases from V and 5 from J, leaving 12 bases between them. The germline V gene has CDR1 SGHKS and CDR2 YYEKEE (reference sequence). CDR3 region: CASSSYRADNSPLHF. The CDR3 DNA reads as TGTGCCAGCAGCTCATACAGGGCGGATAATTCACCCCTCCACTTT.

The chain couples TRBV28 to TRBJ2-7; the match to TRBD2 covers 8 bases. CDR3 length: 13 amino acids. The V gene end was trimmed by 4 bases and the J gene end by 6 bases; junction bases not matched to a gene: 5. The germline V gene encodes CDR1 MDHEN and CDR2 SYDVKM. CDR3 region: CASSSGGLGEQYF. The CDR3, as DNA: TGTGCCAGCAGTTCGGGGGGGCTGGGCGAGCAGTACTTC.

The V gene is TRBV7-6, the J gene TRBJ2-7, with 9 positions matching TRBD2. J lost 5 bases, V lost 1 base, and 6 bases had no gene match. CDR3 size: 15 residues. CDR1 and CDR2 from the germline V gene are SGHVS and FNYEAQ. The CDR3 coding sequence is TGTGCCAGCAGCTTAGAATTTAGCGGGAGTCACGAGCAGTACTTC. Translating gives CASSLEFSGSHEQYF.

The V call is TRBV4-1, the J call TRBJ1-6; no reliable D call. V was cut by 4 bases and J by 5 bases, with 12 bases left in between. The germline V gene has CDR1 MGHRA and CDR2 YSYEKL. CDR3 length: 15 amino acids. CDR3 region: CASSRTYTDNSPLHF. The CDR3 DNA reads as TGCGCCAGCAGCCGAACCTATACAGATAATTCACCCCTCCACTTT.

On this clone itself: At one end the junction does not follow the germline gene, possibly because of a read error. J is TRBJ2-5 and V is TRBV7-7; 11 bases agree with TRBD2. This CDR3 has 16 residues. Germline V gene sequence: CDR1 SSHAT, CDR2 FNYEAQ (reference sequence). This CDR3 reads CASSLELAGAEETQYF. CDR3 coding DNA: TGTGCTAGCAGCTTAGAACTAGCGGGAGCTGAGGAGACCCAGTACTTC. Supplemented by reference TRBV7-7 and TRBJ2-5, the full variable domain reads GAGVSQSPRYKVTKRGQDVTLRCDPISSHATLYWYQQALGQGPEFLTYFNYEAQPDKSGLPSDRFSAERPEGSISTLTIQRTEQRDSAMYRCASSLELAGAEETQYFGPGTRLLVL.

The chain carries TRBV2 and TRBJ2-2; 12 positions match TRBD2. The trim removed 8 bases at V and 8 bases at J, leaving 9 bases unmatched. From germline, CDR1 is SNHLY and CDR2 FYNNEI. The CDR3 loop spans 15 amino acids. This chain's CDR3 is CASRPGLAGPGELFF. CDR3 DNA: TGTGCCAGCCGACCGGGACTAGCGGGCCCGGGGGAGCTGTTTTTT.

This clone has only one observation. The gene calls are TRBV9 and TRBJ2-5; 8 positions match TRBD2. The CDR3 runs to 15 residues. The V gene end was trimmed by 0 bases and the J gene end by 6 bases; junction bases not matched to a gene: 7. Germline V gives CDR1 SGDLS, CDR2 YYNGEE. In DNA, the CDR3 is TGTGCCAGCAGCGTAGGGGCTAGCGGGTTACAGACCCAGTACTTC. This translates into CASSVGASGLQTQYF.

The chain combines TRBV18 with TRBJ1-4; no firm D call. Germline V gene data show CDR1 as KGHSH and CDR2 as LQKENI. The CDR3 is 16 amino acids. The germline V and J ends were trimmed by 3 bases and 0 bases, with 11 bases remaining between them. CDR3 in DNA: TGTGCCAGCTCACCGGCGGTTTGGGCAACTAATGAAAAACTGTTTTTT. Protein sequence: CASSPAVWATNEKLFF.

Only one count was recorded for this clone. This chain links TRBV7-9 with TRBJ2-1, with 14 bases lining up with TRBD2. V lost 5 bases and J lost 9; bases outside the gene matches: 6. Germline CDR1 and CDR2: SEHNR and FQNEAQ (reference sequence). The CDR3 consists of 15 residues. The DNA of the CDR3 is TGTGCCAGCAGCCAACCGGGACTAGCGGGAGTTGAGCAGTTCTTC. As protein: CASSQPGLAGVEQFF.

The rearrangement links TRBV25-1 to TRBJ2-3; 12 bases fit TRBD2. The CDR3 is 15 amino acids. Per the germline V gene, CDR1 is MGHDK and CDR2 is SYGVNS. The V and J ends lost 5 bases and 4 bases, in that order; junction bases with no gene match: 4. The CDR3 DNA sequence: TGTGCCAGCAGTCATGGACTAGCGGGGTCAGATACGCAGTATTTT. This translates into CASSHGLAGSDTQYF. Supplemented by reference TRBV25-1 and TRBJ2-3, the full variable domain reads EADIYQTPRYLVIGTGKKITLECSQTMGHDKMYWYQQDPGMELHLIHYSYGVNSTEKGDLSSESTVSRIRTEHFPLTLESARPSHTSQYLCASSHGLAGSDTQYFGPGTRLTVL.

The count of this clone is one. This rearrangement joins TRBV19 to TRBJ2-1; D might be TRBD2 (6 bases). Trimming removed 3 bases from V and 8 bases from J, with 11 bases in between. This CDR3 has 13 amino acids. CDR1 is LNHDA, CDR2 SQIVND, per germline (reference sequence). The CDR3 region has the DNA TGTGCCAGTAGTATCCGGGAGTCCTATGAGCAGTTCTTC. Amino acids: CASSIRESYEQFF.

The chain carries TRBV5-1 and TRBJ2-3; 9 nucleotides align to TRBD1. Germline assignment: CDR1 SGHRS and CDR2 YFSETQ. V trimming: 4 bases; J trimming: 4 bases; junction bases outside the gene matches: 10. This CDR3 contains 16 residues. As DNA, the CDR3 is TGCGCCAGCAGCCCCGGAACAGGGGGCCGGGCAGATACGCAGTATTTT. Protein: CASSPGTGGRADTQYF.

This rearrangement joins TRBV5-1 to TRBJ1-2; a weak D match, TRBD1 (5 bases). CDR1 and CDR2 (germline): SGHRS, YFSETQ. V was clipped by 0 bases and J by 5 bases, with 14 bases between them. The CDR3 consists of 15 residues. CDR3 residues: CASSLGTGFGYGYTF. In DNA form, the CDR3 reads TGCGCCAGCAGCTTGGGCACAGGCTTTGGTTATGGCTACACCTTC.

The gene calls are TRBV4-2 and TRBJ2-1; 9 bases are shared with TRBD1. The V gene's germline CDR1 is LGHNA and CDR2 YNFKEQ. The length of the CDR3 is 16 residues. Losses at the gene ends were 1 base for V and 10 bases for J; bases not matched to a gene: 11. CDR3 protein: CASSQVEGTGFKEQFF. CDR3 DNA: TGTGCCAGCAGCCAAGTTGAGGGGACAGGGTTTAAGGAGCAGTTCTTC.

The V gene is TRBV7-3, the J gene TRBJ2-1; 8 nucleotides agree with TRBD2. Germline V CDR1 and CDR2: SGHTA, FQGTGA. The CDR3 is made up of 17 amino acids. The J segment lost 4 bases and the V segment lost 1 base, leaving 9 bases of the junction unmatched. Here the CDR3 reads CASSLSPAGAGYNEQFF. In nucleotides, the CDR3 is TGTGCCAGCAGCTTAAGCCCAGCGGGGGCGGGATACAATGAGCAGTTCTTC.

Concerning this clone: One junction end disagrees with the germline gene, perhaps due to a read error. The chain has TRBV9 and TRBJ2-3; 13 nucleotides line up with TRBD2. Germline CDR1 is SGDLS and CDR2 is YYNGEE. The CDR3 extends over 17 amino acids. The CDR3 loop is CASSVGGTSGMADTQCF. CDR3 sequence (DNA): TGTGCCAGCAGCGTTGGGGGGACTAGCGGGATGGCAGATACGCAGTGTTTT.

The chain carries TRBV7-2 and TRBJ2-7, with 10 nucleotides matching TRBD2. V gave up 1 base and J gave up 6 bases; unmatched junction bases: 12. The CDR3 contains 17 residues. In germline, CDR1 is SGHTA, CDR2 FQGNSA. This chain's CDR3 is CASSLVGLNSGRIEQYF. CDR3 bases: TGTGCCAGCAGCTTAGTTGGGCTGAATAGCGGGAGGATCGAGCAGTACTTC.